Listed below are T cell receptor beta chains from one sample, sequenced in a study of OX40 agonist ivuxolimab in advanced cancers. Here immunoSEQ multiplex PCR was the method, and the copy in TCRdb shows in-frame clones only, minus some. The sample contains about 68,000 clones, roughly 88% of which appear only once. The sequencing here drew on CD4+ or CD8+ T cells sorted from blood, taken in a trial of the OX40 agonist ivuxolimab. The receptors derive from an adult with an advanced solid tumor such as melanoma, head and neck, liver or kidney cancer. Both conserved end residues are part of each CDR3. A D gene is named only where the DNA matches it firmly. A clone size is listed for some rows: how often the clone was seen (once, few, many), or a class if it is expanded.

>.|TRBV6-4|TRBJ2-3|.
TGTGCCCACCCCCAGATCACAGATACGCAGTATTTT
CAHPQITDTQYF
>.|TRBV7-2|TRBJ2-2|.
TGTGCCAGCAGCATTGACAGGACTGGGGAGCTGTTTTTT
CASSIDRTGELFF
>TRBD2|TRBV28|TRBJ2-5|.
TGTGCCAGCAGACTCGGACTAGGTACGGAGACCCAGTACTTC
CASRLGLGTETQYF
>.|TRBV5-1|TRBJ2-2|.
TGCGCCAGCAGCTTGGCCCCCGGACTATCCACCGGGGAGCTGTTTTTT
CASSLAPGLSTGELFF
>TRBD2|TRBV2|TRBJ2-2|once
TGTGCCAGCAGTCAGCGGGAGCCCGGGGAGCTGTTTTTT
CASSQREPGELFF
>TRBD1|TRBV7-2|TRBJ2-5|few
TGTGCCAGCAGCTTGGGACAGGCTCAAGAGACCCAGTACTTC
CASSLGQAQETQYF
>.|TRBV27|TRBJ1-6|few
TGTGCCAGCAGTTTCGAAGATAATTCACCCCTCCACTTT
CASSFEDNSPLHF
>.|TRBV27|TRBJ2-3|.
TGTGCCAGCAGTTTATCCACGGTTCGGGTGGATACGCAGTATTTT
CASSLSTVRVDTQYF
>.|TRBV6-5|TRBJ1-2|once
TGTGCCAGCAGTGAAGGGACTTACACCTTC
CASSEGTYTF
>.|TRBV10-3|TRBJ2-5|.
TGTGCCATCAGTGGGAAAGGGGACCAAGAGACCCAGTACTTC
CAISGKGDQETQYF
>TRBD1|TRBV7-6|TRBJ1-2|few
TGTGCCAGCAGCTTAAGGGAGCCGGGACAGGGCTACGGCTACACCTTC
CASSLREPGQGYGYTF
>.|TRBV5-1|TRBJ1-1|.
TGCGCCAGCAACCCCCAGGTCGTTGGGGGTGAAGCTTTCTTT
CASNPQVVGGEAFF
>.|TRBV10-1|TRBJ2-7|.
TGCGCCAGCAGCAGGGCGTGGGCTAGAGACGAGCAGTACTTC
CASSRAWARDEQYF
>.|TRBV28|TRBJ1-4|.
TGTGCCAGCAGTTTATGGGGGAGGACTAATGAAAAACTGTTTTTT
CASSLWGRTNEKLFF
>TRBD2|TRBV4-3|TRBJ2-1|once
TGCGCCAGCAGCCGCGTGGGACTAGCGGGAACCAATGAGCAGTTCTTC
CASSRVGLAGTNEQFF
>.|TRBV7-2|TRBJ1-2|.
TGTGCCAGCAGCTCCCGGACGGGTAACTATGGCTACACCTTC
CASSSRTGNYGYTF
>.|TRBV19|TRBJ2-5|once
TGTGCCAGTAGTCCGGGGAAAGAGACCCAGTACTTC
CASSPGKETQYF
>.|TRBV11-2|TRBJ2-3|.
TGTGCCAGCAGCTACAGCCCAGGGAGCACAGATACGCAGTATTTT
CASSYSPGSTDTQYF
>.|TRBV10-3|TRBJ2-5|.
TGTGCCATCAGTGGTTCGGGGGGCGGAGAGACCCAGTACTTC
CAISGSGGGETQYF
>.|TRBV12-5|TRBJ2-2|few
TGTGCTAGTGGTAGAGATACCGGGGAGCTGTTTTTT
CASGRDTGELFF
>.|TRBV11-2|TRBJ1-3|.
TGTGCCAGCCGGAGGTCAGAACCTGGAAACACCATATATTTT
CASRRSEPGNTIYF
>.|TRBV4-1|TRBJ2-3|.
TGCGCCAGCAGCCAACACGGTTTAGATACGCAGTATTTT
CASSQHGLDTQYF
>.|TRBV19|TRBJ1-1|few
TGTGCCAGCGGACTACCAGGAGGCGGAATAATGAACACTGAAGCTTTCTTT
CASGLPGGGIMNTEAFF
>TRBD1|TRBV10-3|TRBJ2-1|once
TGTGCCATCAGTGAGTCGAGGACAGGGTCGGATGAGCAGTTCTTC
CAISESRTGSDEQFF
>.|TRBV6-5|TRBJ1-1|once
TGTGCCAGCAGTTCTCTAAGTAGCACTGAAGCTTTCTTT
CASSSLSSTEAFF
>.|TRBV21-1|TRBJ1-2|.
TGTGCCAGCAGCCCTCGAAAGCAGACAGGGGACTATATCTATGGCTACACCTTC
CASSPRKQTGDYIYGYTF
>.|TRBV11-2|TRBJ1-2|few
TGTGCCAGCAGCCCGGGTAGGGGCGACTACTATGGCTACACCTTC
CASSPGRGDYYGYTF
>.|TRBV27|TRBJ2-2|once
TGTGCCAGCAGCCCCGCCGTCATGGGGACCGGGGAGCTGTTTTTT
CASSPAVMGTGELFF
>.|TRBV20-1|TRBJ2-5|few
TGCAGCTACTCGCAAGAGACCCAGTACTTC
CSYSQETQYF
>.|TRBV30|TRBJ2-7|.
TGTGCCTGGAGTCGGGGAGGCCTTACCTACGAGCAGTACTTC
CAWSRGGLTYEQYF
>.|TRBV5-4|TRBJ2-5|.
TGTGCCTGCCAGCAAGGCGGCAGCCAAGAGACCCAGTACTTC
CACQQGGSQETQYF